This T cell receptor (beta chain) was recorded in a study of blood T cell repertoires in COVID-19. Study information: The United States, Italy and Spain provided the acute and convalescent COVID-19 samples. PBMCs, B-cell-depleted T cells, or T cells provided the cDNA or gDNA that made up the material.

This CDR3 contains 18 residues. Per the original data handling: Estimated nucleated cell counts came from reference gene primer amplification. The table came from immunoSEQ multiplex PCR; TCRdb's copy has only in-frame clones and leaves some out. The DNA was the basis for D and trimming; V, J and clone size are from that table. The data show 150,000 to 200,000 clones, with 84% seen just once and approximately 7.7% held by the top ten. The receptor was isolated from a man aged 35 to 55 who had recovered from COVID-19. The genes are TRBV21-1 and TRBJ2-7; the table's D call TRBD1 went unverified against the DNA. TRBV21-1 has pseudogene status. The sequenced sample consisted of peripheral blood. CDR3 in amino acids: CASTLPWTGKKVFYEQYF. DNA for the CDR3: TGTGCCAGCACCCTCCCCTGGACAGGTAAAAAAGTATTCTACGAGCAGTACTTC.